One and the same sample provided the 26 T cell receptor beta chains below, sequenced in a study of cytomegalovirus exposure and HLA in healthy donors. The method was immunoSEQ multiplex PCR; TCRdb's version includes in-frame clones alone and lacks a portion of them. The sample records about 130,000 clones, roughly 87% being singletons. The sample was PBMCs. The origin of the receptors is a young woman in good health and CMV-seronegative.

This clone has just one count. The chain links TRBV28 to TRBJ2-7, with 7 bases fitting TRBD1. V trimming: 1 base; J trimming: 0 bases; junction bases outside the gene matches: 0. This CDR3 contains 14 residues. The V gene's germline CDR1 is MDHEN and CDR2 SYDVKM. The CDR3 sequence: CASSLSGGSYEQYF. CDR3 coding DNA: TGTGCCAGCAGTTTATCAGGGGGCTCCTACGAGCAGTACTTC.

The rearrangement uses TRBV2 and TRBJ2-6, with D perhaps TRBD1 (5 bases). There are 14 residues in the CDR3. Between the trimmed V and J ends, which lost 10 bases and 4 bases, there was a span of 14 bases. Germline V lookup: CDR1 SNHLY, CDR2 FYNNEI. CDR3 sequence: CATLRGSGANVLTF. The CDR3 DNA reads TGTGCCACCCTAAGGGGTTCCGGGGCCAACGTCCTGACTTTC.

This clone was seen only once. The chain has TRBV19 and TRBJ2-6; D is perhaps TRBD1 (6 bases). The CDR3 consists of 17 residues. Trimming pared 6 bases from V and 0 bases from J, leaving 15 bases between. Germline CDR1 is LNHDA and CDR2 is SQIVND (reference sequence). The chain's CDR3 is CASRTGQPISGANVLTF. The CDR3 region has the DNA TGTGCCAGTAGAACCGGACAGCCCATCTCTGGGGCCAACGTCCTGACTTTC.

The J gene is TRBJ2-1, the V gene TRBV6-5; 9 bases agree with TRBD1. The CDR3 runs to 14 residues. The trim removed 2 bases at V and 8 bases at J, leaving 4 bases unmatched. Germline V gene lookup returns CDR1 MNHEY and CDR2 SVGAGI. The CDR3 DNA is TGTGCCAGCAGTTACGGGGGACAGGGCTATGAGCAGTTCTTC. Protein sequence: CASSYGGQGYEQFF.

This rearrangement joins TRBV30 to TRBJ2-1; 8 bases line up with TRBD1. Germline CDR1 is GTSNPN and CDR2 is SVGIG (reference sequence). Trimming removed 4 bases from V and 2 bases from J; junction bases left unmatched: 10. The CDR3 is made up of 16 amino acids. In DNA form, the CDR3 reads TGTGCCTGGAAATTTTGGCAGGGGGCTCCCTACAATGAGCAGTTCTTC. Encoded protein: CAWKFWQGAPYNEQFF. The variable domain in full, completed from reference TRBV30 and TRBJ2-1, reads SQTIHQWPATLVQPVGSPLSLECTVEGTSNPNLYWYRQAAGRGLQLLFYSVGIGQISSEVPQNLSASRPQDRQFILSSKKLLLSDSGFYLCAWKFWQGAPYNEQFFGPGTRLTVL.

V and J are TRBV7-9 and TRBJ2-7, with 8 bases identical to TRBD2. The germline CDR1 and CDR2 sequences are SEHNR and FQNEAQ (reference sequence). The CDR3 totals 17 residues. The trim removed 1 base at V and 3 bases at J, leaving 11 bases unmatched. CDR3 nucleotides: TGTGCCAGCAGCTTAGTTGCGGGAGGCCTCCAAAACTACGAGCAGTACTTC. It encodes CASSLVAGGLQNYEQYF.

The chain carries TRBV5-1 and TRBJ2-2; D not resolved. CDR3 size: 13 residues. Germline lookup yields CDR1 SGHRS and CDR2 YFSETQ. V was clipped by 0 bases and J by 3 bases, with 3 bases between them. CDR3 region: CASSLEHTGELFF. CDR3 DNA sequence: TGCGCCAGCAGCTTGGAGCACACCGGGGAGCTGTTTTTT.

The V gene is TRBV7-9, the J gene TRBJ2-5; 9 bases match TRBD1. The germline CDR1 and CDR2 sequences are SEHNR and FQNEAQ (reference sequence). The CDR3 is made up of 16 amino acids. The J segment lost 0 bases and the V segment lost 7 bases, leaving 9 bases of the junction unmatched. As DNA, the CDR3 is TGTGCCAGCAATACCGGGACAGGGAGTTACCAAGAGACCCAGTACTTC. Its protein product is CASNTGTGSYQETQYF.

J is TRBJ2-1 and V is TRBV29-1; weak D call: TRBD1 (5 bases). This CDR3 contains 14 residues. In germline, CDR1 is SQVTM, CDR2 ANQGSEA. V shed 4 bases and J shed 9 bases, with 19 bases lying between them. CDR3 DNA: TGCAGCGTTGTAGGGGCAAATGACAATAGTGAGCAGTTCTTC. Translation: CSVVGANDNSEQFF.

The V gene is TRBV27, the J gene TRBJ2-5; 8 nucleotides match TRBD1. After removal of 6 bases from V and 5 bases from J, the junction contained 11 bases not matched to a gene. CDR3 length: 15 residues. The germline V gene has CDR1 MNHEY and CDR2 SMNVEV (reference sequence). The CDR3 reads CASRPLDRVGETQYF. The CDR3 DNA follows: TGTGCCAGCAGGCCTCTGGACAGGGTCGGGGAGACCCAGTACTTC.

V gene TRBV11-2 combines with J gene TRBJ2-7, with D perhaps matching TRBD2 (5 bases). This CDR3 contains 16 residues. The ends were cut back, 5 bases at V and 3 bases at J, with 20 bases in the middle. CDR1 and CDR2 from the germline V gene are SGHAT and FQNNGV. The CDR3, as DNA: TGTGCCAGCAGCCCCCTCAGGCGGGTAACGGACTACGAGCAGTACTTC. It encodes CASSPLRRVTDYEQYF.

This sequence joins TRBV2 and TRBJ1-5; D unresolved. The CDR3 spans 15 residues. CDR1 is SNHLY and CDR2 is FYNNEI in the germline V gene. Trimming stripped 3 bases from V and 1 base from J, with 10 bases between. The CDR3 is CASSEFSRSNQPQHF. The CDR3 nucleotides are TGTGCCAGCAGTGAGTTCTCCAGGAGCAATCAGCCCCAGCATTTT.

The chain is built from TRBV19 and TRBJ2-7; 7 bases are a match to TRBD1. Germline CDR1 LNHDA, CDR2 SQIVND (reference sequence). V dropped 10 bases and J dropped 4; count of bases not matched to a gene: 16. The CDR3 consists of 15 residues. CDR3 loop: CATKGRGTAIYEQYF. Here the CDR3 DNA reads TGTGCCACAAAGGGTAGAGGGACAGCCATTTACGAGCAGTACTTC.

CDR3 region: CASSLKQGVSSDTQYF. Written as DNA, the CDR3 is TGTGCCAGCAGCTTGAAACAGGGGGTATCGTCAGATACGCAGTATTTT. This chain links TRBV5-4 with TRBJ2-3; 8 nucleotides agree with TRBD1. The V gene's germline CDR1 is SGHNT and CDR2 YYREEE (reference sequence). Trimming cost V 1 base and J 4 bases; bases outside gene matches: 8. The CDR3 is made up of 16 amino acids.

This chain joins TRBV28 and TRBJ1-4; D gene uncertain. The V end was cut by 7 bases, the J end by 8 bases, with 17 bases between. The germline V gene encodes CDR1 MDHEN and CDR2 SYDVKM. This CDR3 has 14 amino acids. CDR3 nucleotide sequence: TGTGCCAGCACCGCCCCGGGCCGAGGGGAAAAACTGTTTTTT. Residues: CASTAPGRGEKLFF.

This rearrangement joins TRBV5-3 to TRBJ1-4; no clear D. TRBV5-3 is an open reading frame whose function is uncertain. The CDR3 runs to 15 residues. Between the trimmed V and J ends, which lost 1 base and 7 bases, there was a span of 14 bases. The CDR3 region is CARSLWLPSREKLFF. The CDR3 DNA reads as TGTGCCAGAAGCTTGTGGCTGCCCTCTCGTGAAAAACTGTTTTTT.

The chain couples TRBV6-6 to TRBJ1-1; TRBD1 aligns across 11 bases. The CDR3 length is 15 residues. V gave up 6 bases and J gave up 3 bases; unmatched junction bases: 6. The germline V gene encodes CDR1 MNHNY and CDR2 SVGAGI (reference sequence). The CDR3 DNA is TGTGCCAGCAGCGGGGGGACAGGGGGTGACACTGAAGCTTTCTTT. Translation gives CASSGGTGGDTEAFF.

The chain joins TRBV6-4 to TRBJ2-1; 9 nucleotides align to TRBD2. There are 15 residues in the CDR3. Looked up from germline, CDR1 is MRHNA and CDR2 is SNTAGT. V was pared by 3 bases and J by 8 bases, with 8 bases of the junction left unmatched. For the CDR3, the DNA is TGTGCCAGCAGTGAGCGGGAGGGGGCCGTCGATGAGCAGTTCTTC. This gives the protein CASSEREGAVDEQFF.

The chain is built from TRBV5-1 and TRBJ2-1; 11 positions agree with TRBD2. Germline CDR1 SGHRS, CDR2 YFSETQ. The V gene end was trimmed by 3 bases and the J gene end by 7 bases; junction bases not matched to a gene: 6. This CDR3 is built from 15 residues. The CDR3 DNA follows: TGCGCCAGCAGCTATAGCGGGGGGGCGAGAAATGAGCAGTTCTTC. Translated, it gives CASSYSGGARNEQFF.

This clone was detected only once. The V and J genes are TRBV6-1 and TRBJ2-4; 11 bases match TRBD1. Germline CDR1 reads MNHNS; CDR2 reads SASEGT. Germline trimming cut 3 bases from V and 1 base from J; bases unmatched to any gene: 5. The CDR3 contains 17 residues. CDR3 in DNA: TGTGCCAGCAGTGAGGGACAGGGGGTGCGTGCCAAAAACATTCAGTACTTC. Translated: CASSEGQGVRAKNIQYF.

The chain uses TRBV7-9 and TRBJ2-5; D might be TRBD2 (6 bases). CDR1 and CDR2 (germline): SEHNR, FQNEAQ (reference sequence). Trimming stripped 5 bases from V and 2 bases from J, with 9 bases between. This CDR3 is 13 amino acids long. DNA for the CDR3: TGTGCCAGCAGCCCGACTAGTCAAGAGACCCAGTACTTC. Encoded protein: CASSPTSQETQYF.

The chain links TRBV27 to TRBJ2-1; TRBD1 agrees at 11 bases. Germline CDR1 and CDR2: MNHEY and SMNVEV (reference sequence). V lost 8 bases and J lost 6; bases outside the gene matches: 9. The CDR3 loop spans 15 amino acids. DNA for the CDR3: TGTGCCAGCTCCCACGGACAGGGGGCAAGCAATGAGCAGTTCTTC. Its protein product is CASSHGQGASNEQFF.

V gene TRBV5-4 combines with J gene TRBJ2-3; 7 bases are a match to TRBD1. Germline V gene lookup returns CDR1 SGHNT and CDR2 YYREEE (reference sequence). This CDR3 spans 13 amino acids. V lost 2 bases and J lost 5; bases outside the gene matches: 2. The CDR3 DNA sequence: TGTGCCAGCAGCTTCCAGGGGGAAGATACGCAGTATTTT. Residues: CASSFQGEDTQYF.

This rearrangement joins TRBV18 to TRBJ2-7; 7 bases line up with TRBD1. V was pared by 2 bases and J by 5 bases, with 6 bases of the junction left unmatched. The CDR3 extends over 14 amino acids. Germline V gives CDR1 KGHSH, CDR2 LQKENI. The CDR3 protein is CASSPSTGTDEQYV. The DNA for the CDR3 is TGTGCCAGCTCACCATCGACTGGGACAGACGAGCAGTACGTC.

The table lists this clone with a count of one. The chain is built from TRBV9 and TRBJ2-1; the D gene is possibly TRBD2 (5 bases). The CDR3 totals 13 residues. The V end was cut by 3 bases, the J end by 5 bases, with 9 bases between. Germline V lookup: CDR1 SGDLS, CDR2 YYNGEE. DNA for the CDR3: TGTGCCAGCAGCGCCCGGACTGACAATGAGCAGTTCTTC. Encoded protein: CASSARTDNEQFF. The variable domain in full, with the rest retrieved from reference TRBV9 and TRBJ2-1, is DSGVTQTPKHLITATGQRVTLRCSPRSGDLSVYWYQQSLDQGLQFLIQYYNGEERAKGNILERFSAQQFPDLHSELNLSSLELGDSALYFCASSARTDNEQFFGPGTRLTVL.

The chain has TRBV6-5 and TRBJ2-1, with D possibly matching TRBD2 (6 bases). This CDR3 contains 15 residues. Between the trimmed V and J ends, which lost 6 bases and 0 bases, there was a span of 12 bases. Germline V CDR1 and CDR2: MNHEY, SVGAGI. CDR3 amino acids: CASSIAESSYNEQFF. The CDR3 region has the DNA TGTGCCAGCAGCATAGCGGAAAGCTCCTACAATGAGCAGTTCTTC.